Listed below are T cell receptor beta chains from one sample, sequenced in a study of OX40 agonist ivuxolimab in advanced cancers. TCRdb's copy holds only in-frame clones and misses some; the assay was immunoSEQ multiplex PCR. The sample shows about 54,000 clones, approximately 90% of them seen only once. The sample in question was CD4+ or CD8+ T cells sorted from blood, obtained in a trial of the OX40 agonist ivuxolimab. These receptors all stem from an adult with an advanced solid tumor such as melanoma, head and neck, liver or kidney cancer. The CDR3 runs from the conserved cysteine through the conserved F or W. The D gene is left open where the match is weak. Clone size is not always given. Where it is, it says once, few, many or a class for expanded clones.

V,size,D,J,CDR3,DNA
TRBV28,NA,NA,TRBJ1-1,CASSLVSAIWNTEAFF,TGTGCCAGCAGTTTGGTCAGCGCGATTTGGAACACTGAAGCTTTCTTT
TRBV6-1,NA,NA,TRBJ2-6,CASSEALLSATGANVLTF,TGTGCCAGCAGTGAAGCGCTTCTTTCCGCGACCGGGGCCAACGTCCTGACTTTC
TRBV7-9,NA,TRBD2,TRBJ2-1,CASSSTTSGDHEQFF,TGTGCCAGCAGCTCTACGACTAGCGGGGACCATGAGCAGTTCTTC
TRBV4-3,NA,NA,TRBJ2-1,CASSQGSRSSYNEQFF,TGCGCCAGCAGCCAAGGATCCCGGAGCTCCTACAATGAGCAGTTCTTC
TRBV10-3,once,NA,TRBJ1-3,CAISESPDLPGNTIYF,TGTGCCATCAGTGAGTCTCCAGACCTACCTGGAAACACCATATATTTT
TRBV6-5,NA,TRBD1,TRBJ1-6,CASSNPGQNSPLHF,TGTGCCAGCAGTAATCCGGGACAGAATTCACCCCTCCACTTT
TRBV4-3,NA,NA,TRBJ2-1,CASSQDRWGLNEQFF,TGCGCCAGCAGCCAAGATCGATGGGGCTTAAATGAGCAGTTCTTC
TRBV9,NA,NA,TRBJ2-4,CASSPWEGSLAKNIQYF,TGTGCCAGCAGCCCGTGGGAAGGATCTCTAGCCAAAAACATTCAGTACTTC
TRBV28,NA,NA,TRBJ1-1,CASSPRGPNTEAFF,TGTGCCAGCAGTCCCCGAGGCCCGAACACTGAAGCTTTCTTT
TRBV2,NA,TRBD2,TRBJ2-7,CASSEIAGGPYEQYF,TGTGCCAGCAGTGAGATAGCGGGAGGGCCCTACGAGCAGTACTTC
TRBV30,NA,TRBD1,TRBJ1-4,CAWNRGNEKLFF,TGTGCCTGGAACAGGGGAAATGAAAAACTGTTTTTT
TRBV19,NA,NA,TRBJ2-7,CASSIDFNEQYF,TGTGCCAGTAGTATAGATTTCAACGAGCAGTACTTC
TRBV7-6,NA,NA,TRBJ2-5,CASSLGGWEETQYF,TGTGCCAGCAGCTTAGGGGGTTGGGAAGAGACCCAGTACTTC
TRBV19,NA,NA,TRBJ1-1,CASSIGANPAFF,TGTGCCAGTAGTATAGGGGCGAATCCAGCTTTCTTT
TRBV9,NA,TRBD1,TRBJ1-2,CASGLDRESLSYGYTF,TGTGCCAGCGGACTGGACAGGGAGTCCCTTAGCTATGGCTACACCTTC
TRBV9,NA,NA,TRBJ2-3,CASSVGVIAPTDTQYF,TGTGCCAGCAGCGTAGGGGTTATAGCCCCCACAGATACGCAGTATTTT
TRBV13,NA,NA,TRBJ2-7,CASSLGGLSFYEQYF,TGTGCCAGCAGCTTGGGGGGCCTCTCGTTCTACGAGCAGTACTTC
TRBV7-9,NA,TRBD2,TRBJ2-2,CASSLRSGGTGELFF,TGTGCCAGCAGCTTAAGGAGCGGGGGCACCGGGGAGCTGTTTTTT
TRBV7-7,NA,NA,TRBJ2-1,CASSLDSYNEQFF,TGTGCTAGCAGCTTAGATTCCTACAATGAGCAGTTCTTC
TRBV4-2,NA,NA,TRBJ2-1,CAVSWSNEQFF,TGTGCCGTCTCATGGTCCAATGAGCAGTTCTTC
TRBV4-3,NA,NA,TRBJ2-6,CASSPSHREVSGANVLTF,TGCGCCAGCAGCCCGAGCCACAGGGAGGTCTCTGGGGCCAACGTCCTGACTTTC
TRBV4-1,NA,NA,TRBJ2-1,CASSQGWRGGNEQFF,TGCGCCAGCAGCCAAGGGTGGAGAGGGGGAAATGAGCAGTTCTTC
TRBV4-1,NA,NA,TRBJ2-3,CASSPLLADTQYF,TGCGCCAGCAGCCCTCTTCTGGCAGATACGCAGTATTTT
TRBV19,NA,TRBD1,TRBJ2-7,CASSPGTGTYEQYF,TGTGCCAGTAGCCCCGGGACAGGGACCTACGAGCAGTACTTC
TRBV18,NA,NA,TRBJ2-7,CASSPLDTPSGEQYF,TGTGCCAGCTCACCGCTGGATACACCAAGTGGCGAGCAGTACTTC
TRBV27,NA,NA,TRBJ1-6,CASSLVGGTGTNSPLHF,TGTGCCAGCAGTTTAGTGGGAGGGACCGGAACTAATTCACCCCTCCACTTT
TRBV19,NA,TRBD1,TRBJ2-7,CASSIMTGGAGEQYF,TGTGCCAGTAGTATCATGACAGGGGGCGCGGGCGAGCAGTACTTC
TRBV7-9,NA,TRBD2,TRBJ2-5,CASSFTKRGMETQYF,TGTGCCAGCAGCTTTACGAAGCGGGGGATGGAGACCCAGTACTTC
TRBV11-2,NA,NA,TRBJ2-2,CASSADLNTGELFF,TGTGCCAGCAGCGCGGACTTGAACACCGGGGAGCTGTTTTTT
TRBV27,NA,NA,TRBJ1-5,CASSWGSNQPQHF,TGTGCCAGCAGTTGGGGGAGCAATCAGCCCCAGCATTTT
TRBV4-3,NA,NA,TRBJ1-1,CASSPTGRSTEAFF,TGCGCCAGCAGCCCTACAGGGCGAAGCACTGAAGCTTTCTTT
TRBV4-3,NA,TRBD1,TRBJ2-1,CASSLGTGFNNEQFF,TGCGCCAGCAGCCTCGGGACAGGGTTTAACAATGAGCAGTTCTTC
TRBV6-6,NA,TRBD1,TRBJ1-1,CASSPGQGWNTEAFF,TGTGCCAGCAGTCCGGGACAGGGGTGGAACACTGAAGCTTTCTTT
TRBV5-1,NA,NA,TRBJ2-7,CASSLDRFGPYEQYF,TGCGCCAGCAGCTTGGATCGGTTTGGCCCCTACGAGCAGTACTTC
TRBV7-6,few,NA,TRBJ2-2,CASSFGSTGELFF,TGTGCCAGCAGCTTTGGGTCCACCGGGGAGCTGTTTTTT
TRBV6-4,NA,NA,TRBJ2-3,CASSDAGAATDTQYF,TGTGCCAGCAGTGACGCGGGGGCCGCCACAGATACGCAGTATTTT
TRBV12-5,NA,NA,TRBJ2-3,CASGQGDTQYF,TGTGCTAGTGGACAGGGAGATACGCAGTATTTT
TRBV5-4,NA,TRBD1,TRBJ2-7,CASSLGTATYEQYF,TGTGCCAGTAGCCTGGGGACAGCCACCTACGAGCAGTACTTC
TRBV6-5,once,TRBD2,TRBJ2-5,CASSYSSGPQETQYF,TGTGCCAGCAGTTACTCTAGCGGGCCGCAAGAGACCCAGTACTTC
TRBV9,NA,NA,TRBJ1-2,CASSEPEAGYTF,TGTGCCAGCAGCGAGCCCGAAGCTGGCTACACCTTC
TRBV7-9,NA,NA,TRBJ2-5,CASSLTETQYF,TGTGCCAGCAGCCTTACGGAGACCCAGTACTTC
TRBV7-9,NA,NA,TRBJ2-5,CASSWGEAETQYF,TGTGCCAGTAGTTGGGGAGAGGCGGAGACCCAGTACTTC
TRBV5-1,NA,TRBD1,TRBJ1-1,CASSSGGSGTEAFF,TGCGCCAGCAGCTCAGGGGGCAGTGGAACTGAAGCTTTCTTT
TRBV29-1,NA,NA,TRBJ1-1,CSVLGQVPEAFF,TGCAGCGTCCTAGGACAAGTACCTGAAGCTTTCTTT
TRBV7-9,NA,NA,TRBJ2-1,CASSLAGAEQFF,TGTGCCAGCAGCTTAGCGGGGGCAGAGCAGTTCTTC
TRBV6-1,NA,NA,TRBJ2-1,CASSEYEPNEQFF,TGTGCCAGCAGTGAATATGAGCCCAATGAGCAGTTCTTC
TRBV19,NA,NA,TRBJ2-1,CASSNGASSYNEQFF,TGTGCCAGTAGTAATGGGGCGAGCTCCTACAATGAGCAGTTCTTC
TRBV28,NA,NA,TRBJ2-3,CASSLGQPRKADTQYF,TGTGCCAGCAGTTTAGGGCAGCCCCGGAAGGCAGATACGCAGTATTTT
TRBV19,NA,NA,TRBJ1-1,CASSSWESAEAFF,TGTGCCAGTAGTTCCTGGGAGAGCGCTGAAGCTTTCTTT
TRBV6-9,NA,NA,TRBJ2-7,CASSYLTSGSYEQYF,TGTGCCAGCAGTTACCTAACGAGTGGGAGTTACGAGCAGTACTTC
TRBV9,NA,TRBD2,TRBJ2-1,CASLRGSGGADEQFF,TGTGCCAGCCTCAGGGGAAGCGGGGGGGCCGATGAGCAGTTCTTC
TRBV19,NA,NA,TRBJ1-1,CASTIGPGGVNTEAFF,TGTGCCAGTACCATAGGACCCGGAGGGGTGAACACTGAAGCTTTCTTT
TRBV25-1,NA,TRBD1,TRBJ1-2,CASSDITGITGGFGYTF,TGTGCCAGCAGTGACATCACGGGGATTACAGGGGGCTTTGGCTACACCTTC